One sample yielded the 12 T cell receptor beta chains listed below, sequenced in a study of T cell responses to AZD1222 COVID-19 vaccine. Sequenced by immunoSEQ multiplex PCR; TCRdb stores in-frame clones only, minus some. The sample has fewer than 120,000 clones, 85% to 95% seen once. The source material was peripheral blood, sampled on day 0 of AZD1222 vaccination. Receptors were obtained from an adult in good health.

Only one count was recorded for this clone. In DNA form, the CDR3 reads TGTGCCAGCAGTTCGACAGCGAGCTCCTACAATGAGCAGTTCTTC. Translating it yields CASSSTASSYNEQFF. The V call is TRBV27, the J call TRBJ2-1; D perhaps matches TRBD1 (5 bases). V lost 4 bases to trimming and J lost 0 bases, with 10 bases between them. The CDR3 is made up of 15 amino acids. Germline assignment: CDR1 MNHEY and CDR2 SMNVEV (reference sequence).

This clone appeared once. The rearrangement links TRBV12-5 to TRBJ2-7; 12 bases line up with TRBD1. Trimming cost V 5 bases and J 5 bases; bases outside gene matches: 1. This CDR3 contains 13 residues. Looked up from germline, CDR1 is LGHNT and CDR2 is FRNRAP. This chain's CDR3 is CASGGTGGDEQYF. CDR3 nucleotides: TGTGCTAGTGGTGGGACAGGGGGCGACGAGCAGTACTTC.

The V call is TRBV7-2, the J call TRBJ2-3; 8 bases are a match to TRBD2. The CDR3 contains 15 residues. The trim removed 3 bases at V and 4 bases at J, leaving 6 bases unmatched. Germline values: CDR1 SGHTA, CDR2 FQGNSA. CDR3 DNA sequence: TGTGCCAGCAGCTTCCGGGGGGGCCTGGCAGATACGCAGTATTTT. Amino acids: CASSFRGGLADTQYF.

This clone has just one count. The gene calls are TRBV28 and TRBJ2-4; D is tentatively TRBD1 or TRBD2 (5 bases each). Trimming took off 6 bases at V and 8 bases at J, with 20 bases between the two ends. The CDR3 contains 15 residues. Germline CDR1 MDHEN, CDR2 SYDVKM. The CDR3 DNA reads as TGTGCCAGCAGCCAGCAGGGCTCTCTGGGAGACATTCAGTACTTC. As protein: CASSQQGSLGDIQYF.

The V call is TRBV6-5, the J call TRBJ1-1; weak D call: TRBD1 (5 bases). The CDR3 sequence is 12 residues long. Per the germline V gene, CDR1 is MNHEY and CDR2 is SVGAGI. Written as DNA, the CDR3 is TGTGTCCTGACAGATTTAGGCACTGAAGCTTTCTTT. Its translation: CVLTDLGTEAFF.

This clone appeared once. The genes are TRBV4-1 and TRBJ2-7; D gene uncertain. The CDR3 extends over 13 amino acids. V dropped 1 base and J dropped 3 bases, with 7 bases sitting between them. Germline assignment: CDR1 MGHRA and CDR2 YSYEKL. The CDR3 is CASSQASDYEQYF. In nucleotides, the CDR3 is TGCGCCAGCAGCCAAGCATCAGACTACGAGCAGTACTTC.

The J gene is TRBJ2-2, the V gene TRBV5-1; D perhaps matches TRBD1 (6 bases). V gave up 3 bases and J gave up 0 bases, with 9 bases separating them. Germline CDR1 SGHRS, CDR2 YFSETQ. The CDR3 length is 15 residues. This CDR3 reads CASSSGTTNTGELFF. The CDR3 DNA sequence: TGCGCCAGCAGCTCCGGGACAACGAACACCGGGGAGCTGTTTTTT.

V is TRBV20-1 and J is TRBJ2-1, with unresolved D. The germline CDR1 and CDR2 sequences are DFQATT and SNEGSKA (reference sequence). V was clipped by 5 bases and J by 8 bases, with 7 bases between them. The CDR3 length is 10 residues. The CDR3 sequence is CSAEEDEQFF. The CDR3 nucleotides read TGCAGTGCTGAGGAAGATGAGCAGTTCTTC.

This rearrangement joins TRBV28 to TRBJ1-2, with D perhaps TRBD1 (6 bases). The CDR3 sequence is 14 residues long. The V end lost 6 bases, the J end lost 7 bases, and 18 bases lay between the germline ends. Germline assignment: CDR1 MDHEN and CDR2 SYDVKM. DNA for the CDR3: TGTGCCAGCAGCCCTCGGACAGTAGGAATTGGCTACACCTTC. Translation: CASSPRTVGIGYTF.

The chain joins TRBV5-1 to TRBJ2-6; possibly TRBD2 for D (5 bases). Germline V CDR1 and CDR2: SGHRS, YFSETQ. V lost 7 bases and J lost 0, with 8 bases in between. The length of the CDR3 is 14 residues. The CDR3 here is CASGRDSGANVLTF. The CDR3 coding sequence is TGCGCCAGCGGACGGGACTCTGGGGCCAACGTCCTGACTTTC. Using reference TRBV5-1 and TRBJ2-6 for the parts outside the CDR3, the full variable domain is KAGVTQTPRYLIKTRGQQVTLSCSPISGHRSVSWYQQTPGQGLQFLFEYFSETQRNKGNFPGRFSGRQFSNSRSEMNVSTLELGDSALYLCASGRDSGANVLTFGAGSRLTVL.

V gene TRBV12-3 or TRBV12-4 combines with J gene TRBJ1-3; D ambiguous. The CDR3 length is 13 residues. V was shortened by 2 bases and J by 0 bases, with 2 bases between the two germline ends. This chain's CDR3 is CASSLHSGNTIYF. In nucleotides, the CDR3 is TGTGCCAGCAGTTTACACTCTGGAAACACCATATATTTT.

The chain couples TRBV12-3 or TRBV12-4 to TRBJ2-7; tentatively, D is TRBD2 (5 bases). This CDR3 is 13 amino acids long. Trimming pared 2 bases from V and 6 bases from J, leaving 11 bases between. CDR3 sequence: CASSLPGGSEQYF. The CDR3, as DNA: TGTGCCAGCAGTTTACCAGGAGGCTCCGAGCAGTACTTC.